This T cell receptor beta chain was recorded in a study of a mutant IDH1 vaccine in newly diagnosed glioma. Study overall: Radiotherapy, temozolomide, or both had been given previously, and both were given to most. General study findings and limits: Immune responses induced by the vaccine were seen in 93.3% of patients, spanning multiple MHC alleles.

This clone was seen a single time. Its antigen is unknown. V gave up 4 bases and J gave up 1 base, with 8 bases separating them. The CDR3 is made up of 13 amino acids. Germline assignment: CDR1 SGHRS and CDR2 YFSETQ. Only in-frame clones appear in the TCRdb table, and some are missing; sequencing was by immunoSEQ multiplex PCR. There are under 90,000 clones in the sample; 79% occur only once, and roughly 8.2% lies in the top ten. Time point noted: baseline, week 1 (first vaccination visit). Treatment specified: pre-vaccination baseline after standard-of-care therapy. The J gene is TRBJ1-1, the V gene TRBV5-1; unclear D gene. The TCR sequence derives from a man aged 50 to 59 with glioma. The source was PBMCs, collected from a glioma patient treated with radiotherapy, temozolomide or both. The CDR3: CASSTRPNTEAFF. CDR3 in DNA: TGCGCCAGCAGCACTCGGCCGAACACTGAAGCTTTCTTT.